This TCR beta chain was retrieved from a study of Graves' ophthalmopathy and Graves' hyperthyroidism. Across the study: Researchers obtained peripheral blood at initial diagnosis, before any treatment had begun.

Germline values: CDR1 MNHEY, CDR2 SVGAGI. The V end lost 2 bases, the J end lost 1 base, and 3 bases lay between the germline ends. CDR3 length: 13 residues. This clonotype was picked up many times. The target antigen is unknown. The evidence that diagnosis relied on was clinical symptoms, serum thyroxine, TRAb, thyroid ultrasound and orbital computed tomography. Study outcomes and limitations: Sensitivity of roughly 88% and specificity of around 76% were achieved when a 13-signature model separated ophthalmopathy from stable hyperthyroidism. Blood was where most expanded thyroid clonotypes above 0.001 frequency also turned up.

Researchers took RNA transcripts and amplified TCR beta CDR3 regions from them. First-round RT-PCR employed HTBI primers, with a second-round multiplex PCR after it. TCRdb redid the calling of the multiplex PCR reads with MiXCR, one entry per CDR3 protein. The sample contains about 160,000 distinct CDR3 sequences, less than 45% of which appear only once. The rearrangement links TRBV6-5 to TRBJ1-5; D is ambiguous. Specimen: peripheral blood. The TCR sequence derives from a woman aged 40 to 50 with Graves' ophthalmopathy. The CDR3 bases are TGTGCCAGCAGTTACATAAGCAATCAGCCCCAGCATTTT. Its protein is CASSYISNQPQHF.